The 3 T cell receptor beta chains reported below all come from one sample, sequenced in a study of T-cell memory formation after mild COVID-19. TCRdb itself ran the 5' RACE reads through MiXCR, one entry per CDR3 protein. Of 360,000 or so distinct CDR3 sequences in the sample, 25% to 30% were seen once. Sequenced: PBMCs or a T cell subset sorted from them (not recorded which). These TCRs come from an adult woman who had mild COVID-19 (a few samples of this study predate the infection). Cell type and time point are not known.

The count of this clonotype is one. The chain carries TRBV30 and TRBJ2-3; perhaps TRBD1 as D (5 bases). V was pared by 3 bases and J by 0 bases, with 10 bases between. The CDR3 spans 14 residues. The germline V gene encodes CDR1 GTSNPN and CDR2 SVGIG (reference sequence). The CDR3 DNA is TGTGCCTGGAGCTGGACAAGTAGCACAGATACGCAGTATTTT. Its translation: CAWSWTSSTDTQYF.

This clonotype showed up just a few times. The chain has TRBV12-3 or TRBV12-4 and TRBJ2-5; 8 nucleotides agree with TRBD1. The CDR3 contains 14 residues. J was trimmed by 2 bases and V by 7 bases; bases with no gene match: 6. CDR3 coding DNA: TGTGCCAGCACCGGGACAGGTGATCAAGAGACCCAGTACTTC. Its protein is CASTGTGDQETQYF.

The chain employs TRBV25-1 and TRBJ2-2; TRBD1 matches 7 bases. Germline CDR1 MGHDK, CDR2 SYGVNS. V shed 5 bases and J 2 bases; nucleotides not matched to a gene: 8. The CDR3 has 16 amino acids. CDR3 protein: CASSSYRGPNTGELFF. Written as DNA, the CDR3 is TGTGCCAGCAGTAGCTACAGGGGACCCAACACCGGGGAGCTGTTTTTT.